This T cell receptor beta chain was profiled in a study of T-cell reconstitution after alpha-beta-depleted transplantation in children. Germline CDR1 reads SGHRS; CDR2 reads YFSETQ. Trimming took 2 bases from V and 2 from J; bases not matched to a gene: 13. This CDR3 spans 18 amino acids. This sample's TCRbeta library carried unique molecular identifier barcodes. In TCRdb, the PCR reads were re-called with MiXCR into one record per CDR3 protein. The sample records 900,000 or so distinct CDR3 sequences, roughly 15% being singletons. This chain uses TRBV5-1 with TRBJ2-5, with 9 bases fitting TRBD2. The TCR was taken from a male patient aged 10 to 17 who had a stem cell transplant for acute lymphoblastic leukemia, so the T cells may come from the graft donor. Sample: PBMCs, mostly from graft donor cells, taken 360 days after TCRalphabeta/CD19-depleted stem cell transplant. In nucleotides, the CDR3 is TGCGCCAGCAGCTTCAGGAGCGGGAGGCCCGGCTCGCAAGAGACCCAGTACTTC. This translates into CASSFRSGRPGSQETQYF.